A single TCR beta chain is shown here with its context. The sample is drawn from a study of blood T cell repertoires in COVID-19. Study summary: Whether acute or convalescent, the COVID-19 samples came from the United States, Italy and Spain. PBMCs, B-cell-depleted T cells, or T cells were the source of the cDNA or gDNA that made up the material.

Looked up from germline, CDR1 is SGHNT and CDR2 is YYREEE (reference sequence). V shed 3 bases, J shed 6 bases, and the junction held 2 bases outside the gene matches. The CDR3 is 13 amino acids. Study processing details: For nucleated cells, counts were estimated from reference gene primer amplification. Assay: immunoSEQ multiplex PCR; the TCRdb copy retains only in-frame clones and omits some. The V and J calls and clone size are taken from that table; D and trimming were inferred from the DNA. The table records roughly 70,000 clones, 70% to 90% of them present only once. The clonotype was recovered from a man aged 65 to 85 with active COVID-19. The genes are TRBV5-4 and TRBJ1-1, with 10 bases lining up with TRBD1. Sequencing was performed on peripheral blood. The CDR3 sequence: CASSSTGGAEAFF. CDR3 bases: TGTGCCAGCAGCTCGACAGGGGGCGCTGAAGCTTTCTTT.